The TCR beta chain described here comes from a study of T cell repertoires in cytomegalovirus infection. Study as a whole: It was recently identified HLA-C-restricted and well-studied HLA-B-restricted CMV epitopes that the study used. CMV infection together with matching HLA type was indicated by public TCR beta signatures. Study observations and caveats: The study found HLA-C-restricted CMV-specific TCR beta clonotypes dominating the ex vivo response. Carriers of CMV plus the relevant HLA were identified by cumulative public TCR beta family frequency.

V lost 6 bases and J lost 0, with 20 bases in between. Germline V lookup: CDR1 KGHSH, CDR2 LQKENI. The CDR3 contains 17 residues. Using its own MiXCR run on the reads, TCRdb lists one record per CDR3 protein. This sample has around 77,000 distinct CDR3 sequences, with approximately 22% found just once. This clonotype occurred a few times. Its antigen is unknown. This clonotype was sampled from a human donor in good health (CMV status not recorded). Some clones in this sample may be carry-over from other donors' samples. The chain has TRBV18 and TRBJ1-1; D perhaps matches TRBD1 (6 bases). The sample in question was CD8+ T cells from cultured PBMCs, obtained from culture after CMV antigen stimulation. CDR3 sequence: CASSQGTGSIMNTEAFF. DNA for the CDR3: TGTGCCAGCTCCCAGGGCACAGGGTCTATCATGAACACTGAAGCTTTCTTT.